These 20 T cell receptor beta chains share one sample of origin, sequenced in a study of blood T cell repertoires in COVID-19. TCRdb's table, derived via immunoSEQ multiplex PCR, lists solely in-frame clones and lacks some. The sample records more than 95,000 clones, roughly 80% being singletons. Input material: peripheral blood. All receptors come from a man aged 55 to 70 with acute or convalescent COVID-19.

This rearrangement joins TRBV3-1 (or the pseudogene TRBV3-2) to TRBJ2-2, with TRBD2 matching over 9 bases. This CDR3 is 17 amino acids long. With V trimmed by 0 bases and J by 4 bases, 6 bases remained unmatched. Germline V lookup: CDR1 LGHDT, CDR2 YNNKEL (reference sequence). DNA for the CDR3: TGTGCCAGCAGCCAAGATTGGCTAGCGGGGCCCACCGGGGAGCTGTTTTTT. Protein product: CASSQDWLAGPTGELFF.

The sample holds one count of this clone. The genes are TRBV28 and TRBJ1-3; 8 positions match TRBD1. Germline-derived CDR1 and CDR2 are MDHEN and SYDVKM. The CDR3 consists of 19 residues. The V and J ends lost 2 bases and 9 bases, in that order; junction bases with no gene match: 21. CDR3 amino acids: CASSLAGTGGLYSGFTIYF. CDR3 DNA sequence: TGTGCCAGCAGTTTAGCCGGGACAGGCGGTTTGTACTCCGGGTTCACCATATATTTT.

The chain combines TRBV28 with TRBJ2-3; D unresolved. Germline V gives CDR1 MDHEN, CDR2 SYDVKM. CDR3 size: 13 residues. V was clipped by 7 bases and J by 6 bases, with 14 bases between them. The CDR3 here is CASNERSPDTQYF. In nucleotides, the CDR3 is TGTGCCAGCAACGAAAGGAGTCCGGATACGCAGTATTTT.

CDR3 region: CASSDPGQGPYNSPLHF. In DNA, the CDR3 is TGTGCCAGCAGTGACCCGGGACAGGGGCCCTATAATTCACCCCTCCACTTT. J is TRBJ1-6 and V is TRBV2, with 10 nucleotides matching TRBD1. This CDR3 comprises 17 residues. The germline V gene has CDR1 SNHLY and CDR2 FYNNEI. V was clipped by 3 bases and J by 2 bases; unmatched bases: 4.

V and J are TRBV30 and TRBJ1-2; D is unclear. CDR3 length: 13 amino acids. Trimming left V 5 bases short and J 8 bases short, with 18 bases between. Germline CDR1 and CDR2: GTSNPN and SVGIG (reference sequence). CDR3 sequence: CAWAGWRGRGYTF. CDR3 in DNA: TGTGCCTGGGCGGGGTGGAGAGGCCGGGGCTACACCTTC. Full variable domain (outside the CDR3, taken from reference TRBV30 and TRBJ1-2): SQTIHQWPATLVQPVGSPLSLECTVEGTSNPNLYWYRQAAGRGLQLLFYSVGIGQISSEVPQNLSASRPQDRQFILSSKKLLLSDSGFYLCAWAGWRGRGYTFGSGTRLTVV.

The chain links TRBV18 to TRBJ1-4; 7 bases fit TRBD1. The junction had 11 bases not matched to a gene; V was cut back by 5 bases and J by 8 bases. This CDR3 spans 15 amino acids. Germline V gene lookup returns CDR1 KGHSH and CDR2 LQKENI. The CDR3 loop is CASSSPGTEAEKLFF. CDR3 coding DNA: TGTGCCAGCTCATCTCCCGGGACAGAGGCGGAAAAACTGTTTTTT.

V usage is TRBV28 and J usage is TRBJ1-2; D is perhaps TRBD1 (6 bases). Trimming cost V 5 bases and J 3 bases, with 16 bases left between them. Germline CDR1 MDHEN, CDR2 SYDVKM. CDR3 size: 15 residues. The DNA for the CDR3 is TGTGCCAGCAGTCCCGGGACACTTACAGACTATGGCTACACCTTC. Translated: CASSPGTLTDYGYTF.

The sample holds a few counts of this clone. This sequence joins TRBV27 and TRBJ1-6; possibly TRBD1 for D (6 bases). CDR3 length: 17 amino acids. Germline CDR1 reads MNHEY; CDR2 reads SMNVEV (reference sequence). Trimming shortened V by 5 bases and J by 3 bases, and 17 bases separated the two germline ends. CDR3 in DNA: TGTGCCAGCAGTGCTACCGGGACACCAGGCTATAATTCACCCCTCCACTTT. Translating it yields CASSATGTPGYNSPLHF.

In the case of this clone: Other DNA sequences from this sample encode an identical CDR3 as well. V and J are TRBV29-1 and TRBJ1-2, with 9 bases identical to TRBD1. The CDR3 has 12 residues. V was clipped by 3 bases and J by 8 bases; unmatched bases: 4. The V gene's germline CDR1 is SQVTM and CDR2 ANQGSEA. The CDR3 sequence is CSVEGDRVGYTF. The CDR3, as DNA: TGCAGCGTTGAGGGGGACAGGGTGGGCTACACCTTC.

There are many counts of this clone. This chain links TRBV28 with TRBJ1-6; D perhaps matches TRBD1 (5 bases). V gave up 2 bases and J gave up 4 bases, with 18 bases separating them. The CDR3 has 18 amino acids. From germline, CDR1 is MDHEN and CDR2 SYDVKM. The CDR3: CASSLTPGVGEYNSPLHF. The CDR3 DNA reads as TGTGCCAGCAGTTTAACCCCGGGGGTAGGGGAGTATAATTCACCCCTCCACTTT.

The rearrangement uses TRBV19 and TRBJ2-5, with 8 bases lining up with TRBD1. Unmatched junction bases numbered 7, after V lost 10 bases and J lost 0 bases. Germline-derived CDR1 and CDR2 are LNHDA and SQIVND (reference sequence). There are 14 residues in the CDR3. In DNA, the CDR3 is TGTGCCACCTCACAGGGGGGCTACCAAGAGACCCAGTACTTC. Protein product: CATSQGGYQETQYF.

J is TRBJ1-3 and V is TRBV2, with 7 bases matching TRBD1. The germline CDR1 and CDR2 sequences are SNHLY and FYNNEI. This CDR3 region has 15 residues. The trim removed 5 bases at V and 7 bases at J, leaving 11 bases unmatched. CDR3: CASSFGQAAGNTIYF. The CDR3 nucleotides are TGTGCCAGCAGTTTCGGACAGGCGGCGGGGAACACCATATATTTT.

The J gene is TRBJ2-2, the V gene TRBV29-1; the D gene is possibly TRBD1 (6 bases). V lost 7 bases and J 11 bases, leaving 14 bases between the germline ends. Per germline, CDR1 SQVTM and CDR2 ANQGSEA. This CDR3 is 11 amino acids long. The CDR3 sequence is CSAGNRAELFF. The CDR3 DNA reads as TGCAGCGCGGGTAACAGGGCCGAGCTGTTTTTT.

The chain is built from TRBV29-1 and TRBJ1-2; TRBD1 agrees at 9 bases. The CDR3 sequence is 13 residues long. Per the germline V gene, CDR1 is SQVTM and CDR2 is ANQGSEA. Trimming cost V 2 bases and J 8 bases; bases outside gene matches: 6. CDR3 region: CSVEKGQGGGYTF. For the CDR3, the DNA is TGCAGCGTTGAAAAGGGACAGGGCGGCGGCTACACCTTC.

This clone was detected once. The rearrangement links TRBV5-4 to TRBJ2-1; the D gene is possibly TRBD2 (7 bases). With 3 bases removed from V and 13 bases from J, the gap between germline ends came to 11 bases. This CDR3 spans 11 amino acids. The germline CDR1 and CDR2 sequences are SGHNT and YYREEE (reference sequence). CDR3 in amino acids: CASSWGGDQFF. In DNA form, the CDR3 reads TGTGCCAGCAGCTGGGGGGGCGACCAGTTCTTC.

This clone has only one observation. This rearrangement joins TRBV5-1 to TRBJ2-1; possibly TRBD2 for D (5 bases). Looked up from germline, CDR1 is SGHRS and CDR2 is YFSETQ. V was clipped by 1 base and J by 10 bases, with 12 bases between them. The CDR3 is made up of 13 amino acids. As DNA, the CDR3 is TGCGCCAGCAGCTTGTTGGGCCTAGCAGAGCAGTTCTTC. Translating it yields CASSLLGLAEQFF.

The chain employs TRBV28 and TRBJ2-7, with 8 bases that match TRBD2. CDR3 length: 14 amino acids. V lost 6 bases to trimming and J lost 4 bases; unmatched junction nucleotides: 8. CDR1 is MDHEN, CDR2 SYDVKM, per germline. The CDR3: CASRSGSRRYEQYF. CDR3 bases: TGTGCCAGCAGGAGCGGGAGTAGACGTTACGAGCAGTACTTC.

This chain joins TRBV28 and TRBJ2-3; D perhaps matches TRBD2 (6 bases). The CDR3 consists of 14 residues. V shed 8 bases and J shed 2 bases, with 14 bases lying between them. Germline CDR1 MDHEN, CDR2 SYDVKM. CDR3 DNA sequence: TGTGCCAGCGTAACGGGACTTTCCACAGATACGCAGTATTTT. It codes for CASVTGLSTDTQYF.

The J gene is TRBJ1-1, the V gene TRBV7-9, with 7 bases that match TRBD1. V lost 3 bases and J lost 10; bases outside the gene matches: 5. CDR1 is SEHNR, CDR2 FQNEAQ, per germline (reference sequence). The CDR3 loop spans 12 amino acids. CDR3 DNA: TGTGCCAGCAGCTTCACGACAGGGTTAGCTTTCTTT. It specifies CASSFTTGLAFF.

This chain connects TRBV18 to TRBJ2-1; 8 nucleotides line up with TRBD2. CDR1 and CDR2 (germline): KGHSH, LQKENI. This CDR3 contains 17 residues. J gave up 7 bases and V 3 bases, and 14 bases lay outside the gene matches. The CDR3, as DNA: TGTGCCAGCTCACCTCTTTCCGGGGCGGGAGGCCGTAATGAGCAGTTCTTC. Amino acid sequence: CASSPLSGAGGRNEQFF.